Below, 27 T cell receptor beta chains from the same sample are listed, as sequenced in a study of blood T cells in healthy people across ages. The second PCR ran about 6 to 11 cycles with a sample-barcoded 5' primer and J-beta primers. TCRdb re-called the 5' RACE reads through MiXCR, storing one row per CDR3 protein. In the table there are around 870,000 distinct CDR3 sequences, around 26% of which are singletons. The source material was blood. These receptors all come from a woman over 75 in good health.

The CDR3 reads CASELGSYNQPQHF. DNA of the CDR3: TGTGCCAGCGAACTAGGCTCGTACAATCAGCCCCAGCATTTT. V is TRBV12-3 or TRBV12-4 and J is TRBJ1-5; D unclear. Trimming removed 8 bases at V and 3 bases at J, with 14 bases between. The CDR3 is made up of 14 amino acids.

This clonotype has a count of ten or more. CDR3 DNA: TGTGCCAGCAGCCGGGACAGCTACGAGCAGTACTTC. It specifies CASSRDSYEQYF. The rearrangement uses TRBV2 and TRBJ2-7; 7 bases agree with TRBD1. Trimming removed 6 bases from V and 3 bases from J; junction bases left unmatched: 2. Germline V gene lookup returns CDR1 SNHLY and CDR2 FYNNEI. The CDR3 is made up of 12 amino acids.

This sequence joins TRBV19 and TRBJ2-1, with 10 positions matching TRBD1. Trimming removed 6 bases from V and 2 bases from J; junction bases left unmatched: 4. CDR1 and CDR2 from the germline V gene are LNHDA and SQIVND (reference sequence). The CDR3 contains 15 residues. DNA of the CDR3: TGTGCCAGTAGATGGGGGACAGGGGCCTACAATGAGCAGTTCTTC. Its translation: CASRWGTGAYNEQFF.

Concerning this clonotype itself: This sequence may be a read error, since a much larger clone differs from it by one base. The chain couples TRBV20-1 to TRBJ2-7; 8 nucleotides line up with TRBD2. Germline V lookup: CDR1 DFQATT, CDR2 SNEGSKA (reference sequence). This CDR3 comprises 15 residues. The trim removed 0 bases at V and 7 bases at J, leaving 11 bases unmatched. The CDR3 sequence is CSARDILAVYNEQYF. As DNA, the CDR3 is TGCAGTGCTAGAGATATACTAGCGGTCTACAATGAGCAGTACTTC.

The V and J genes are TRBV2 and TRBJ2-7; possibly TRBD2 for D (6 bases). This CDR3 region has 17 residues. Germline V gene data show CDR1 as SNHLY and CDR2 as FYNNEI. V lost 3 bases to trimming and J lost 0 bases, with 18 bases between them. DNA of the CDR3: TGTGCCAGCAGTGACGGGGACGCCTTCGGGGGCTCCTACGAGCAGTACTTC. This codes for CASSDGDAFGGSYEQYF. Full variable domain (rest looked up from reference TRBV2 and TRBJ2-7): EPEVTQTPSHQVTQMGQEVILRCVPISNHLYFYWYRQILGQKVEFLVSFYNNEISEKSEIFDDQFSVERPDGSNFTLKIRSTKLEDSAMYFCASSDGDAFGGSYEQYFGPGTRLTVT.

Remarks on this clonotype: This clone may be a read error of a much larger clone one base away. This chain joins TRBV24-1 and TRBJ2-1; 9 positions agree with TRBD1. The CDR3 has 16 residues. Germline-derived CDR1 and CDR2 are KGHDR and SFDVKD. CDR3 loop: CATSDRGQGRWNERFF. The CDR3 nucleotides are TGTGCCACCAGTGATCGAGGACAGGGGCGATGGAATGAGCGGTTCTTC.

This clonotype has just a few counts. CDR3 sequence reads: CASRYGGSSDQPQHF. CDR3 DNA sequence: TGTGCCAGCAGGTATGGAGGGAGCAGCGATCAGCCCCAGCATTTT. The chain employs TRBV28 and TRBJ1-5; D is ambiguous. Per the germline V gene, CDR1 is MDHEN and CDR2 is SYDVKM. Trimming stripped 6 bases from V and 5 bases from J, with 17 bases between. The CDR3 has 15 residues. Combining the CDR3 with reference TRBV28 and TRBJ1-5 gives the whole variable domain DVKVTQSSRYLVKRTGEKVFLECVQDMDHENMFWYRQDPGLGLRLIYFSYDVKMKEKGDIPEGYSVSREKKERFSLILESASTNQTSMYLCASRYGGSSDQPQHFGDGTRLSIL.

The chain has TRBV11-3 and TRBJ2-2; D might be TRBD2 (5 bases). Germline V gene data show CDR1 as SGHNT and CDR2 as YENEEA. This CDR3 comprises 14 residues. V was cut by 2 bases and J by 4 bases, with 8 bases left in between. The CDR3 nucleotides are TGTGCCAGCAGCTTATACGGGGTCACCGGGGAGCTGTTTTTT. It codes for CASSLYGVTGELFF. The whole variable domain, filled in from reference TRBV11-3 and TRBJ2-2, reads EAGVVQSPRYKIIEKKQPVAFWCNPISGHNTLYWYLQNLGQGPELLIRYENEEAVDDSQLPKDRFSAERLKGVDSTLKIQPAELGDSAVYLCASSLYGVTGELFFGEGSRLTVL.

As for this clonotype: The missing conserved phenylalanine or tryptophan at the end of this CDR3 makes a read error likely. This chain joins TRBV20-1 and TRBJ1-6; D is possibly TRBD1 (6 bases). The germline CDR1 and CDR2 sequences are DFQATT and SNEGSKA (reference sequence). CDR3 length: 13 amino acids. With 2 bases removed from V and 6 bases from J, the gap between germline ends came to 8 bases. The CDR3 sequence is CSARQDSNSPLHV. DNA of the CDR3: TGCAGTGCTAGACAGGACAGTAATTCACCCCTCCACGTT.

This clonotype occurred many times. J is TRBJ2-6 and V is TRBV10-2, with D hard to call. V was cut by 7 bases and J by 8 bases, with 12 bases left in between. CDR1 and CDR2 (germline): WSHSY, SAAADI. The CDR3 loop spans 13 amino acids. CDR3 sequence reads: CASTPPGTNVLTF. The CDR3 DNA reads TGCGCCAGCACCCCACCGGGTACCAACGTCCTGACTTTC.

The chain uses TRBV7-9 and TRBJ2-5, with D unresolved. Trimming cost V 1 base and J 0 bases, with 9 bases left between them. CDR1 is SEHNR, CDR2 FQNEAQ, per germline (reference sequence). The CDR3 runs 15 residues. The CDR3: CASSLGASYQETQYF. The CDR3 nucleotides read TGTGCCAGCAGCTTAGGGGCTTCGTACCAAGAGACCCAGTACTTC.

In regard to this clonotype: One end of the junction fails to match germline, which may point to a read error. The V call is TRBV18, the J call TRBJ2-7; D is perhaps TRBD2 (5 bases). Germline-derived CDR1 and CDR2 are KGHSH and LQKENI. This CDR3 spans 14 amino acids. The CDR3 DNA follows: TGTGCCAGCTCACTTGGCCAGGAGGCCTACGGGCAGTACTTC. This gives the protein CASSLGQEAYGQYF.

The chain recombines TRBV5-1 with TRBJ2-3; D is ambiguous. The V gene's germline CDR1 is SGHRS and CDR2 YFSETQ. With 0 bases removed from V and 5 bases from J, the gap between germline ends came to 10 bases. CDR3 length: 14 residues. The CDR3: CASSLVSSGDTQYF. CDR3 bases: TGCGCCAGCAGCTTGGTTTCCTCAGGAGATACGCAGTATTTT. Drawing the rest from reference TRBV5-1 and TRBJ2-3, the complete variable domain is KAGVTQTPRYLIKTRGQQVTLSCSPISGHRSVSWYQQTPGQGLQFLFEYFSETQRNKGNFPGRFSGRQFSNSRSEMNVSTLELGDSALYLCASSLVSSGDTQYFGPGTRLTVL.

This clonotype came up a few times. This clone may be a read error of a much larger clone one base away. The chain has TRBV6-5 and TRBJ2-5; D is uncertain. The germline gives CDR1 MNHEY, CDR2 SVGAGI. The germline V and J ends were trimmed by 5 bases and 11 bases, with 18 bases remaining between them. CDR3 size: 13 residues. The CDR3 region is CASSPTTHNEQYF. In nucleotides, the CDR3 is TGTGCCAGCAGTCCCACGACCCACAATGAGCAGTACTTC.

This clonotype was found a few times. The V call is TRBV4-3, the J call TRBJ1-1, with 9 bases matching TRBD1. The V gene's germline CDR1 is LGHNA and CDR2 YSLEER. This CDR3 region has 16 residues. With 4 bases clipped from V and 3 bases from J, the junction kept 9 bases outside the gene matches. DNA for the CDR3: TGCGCCAGCAGCCGAAGACAGGGGGGTCGGGACACTGAAGCTTTCTTT. Translation gives CASSRRQGGRDTEAFF.

As concerns this clonotype: Given a much more abundant clone one base away, this may be a read error. The chain uses TRBV7-2 and TRBJ1-2, with TRBD1 identical over 7 bases. The CDR3 sequence is 16 residues long. Germline assignment: CDR1 SGHTA and CDR2 FQGNSA. This CDR3 is CASSPTPRGKDYDYTF. CDR3 bases: TGTGCCAGCAGTCCGACCCCCAGGGGGAAGGACTATGACTACACCTTC.

V is TRBV24-1 and J is TRBJ2-2; D may correspond to TRBD1 or TRBD2 (5 bases each). The CDR3 runs to 16 residues. V lost 2 bases to trimming and J lost 4 bases, with 13 bases between them. CDR1 is KGHDR and CDR2 is SFDVKD in the germline V gene. CDR3 loop: CATSDSLWGSTGELFF. CDR3 bases: TGTGCCACCAGTGATTCGTTATGGGGGAGCACCGGGGAGCTGTTTTTT.

This clonotype was seen a few times. The rearrangement uses TRBV30 and TRBJ2-1; tentatively, D is TRBD2 (6 bases). From germline, CDR1 is GTSNPN and CDR2 SVGIG (reference sequence). The CDR3 is made up of 18 amino acids. V was pared by 1 base and J by 4 bases, with 23 bases between. The CDR3 coding sequence is TGTGCCTGGAGTGCGGAAACACGCCGGTGGGACTCATACAATGAGCAGTTCTTC. It translates to CAWSAETRRWDSYNEQFF.

This clonotype appeared once. The chain is built from TRBV7-2 and TRBJ1-4; D not resolved. Germline-derived CDR1 and CDR2 are SGHTA and FQGNSA. This CDR3 region has 14 residues. V lost 5 bases to trimming and J lost 5 bases, with 12 bases between them. The CDR3 sequence: CASSQDWANEKLFF. In DNA, the CDR3 is TGTGCCAGCAGCCAAGATTGGGCGAATGAAAAACTGTTTTTT.

In its sample, this clonotype was seen many times. This chain uses TRBV5-1 with TRBJ2-5, with D perhaps TRBD1 or TRBD2 (5 bases each). This CDR3 comprises 16 residues. Germline V gives CDR1 SGHRS, CDR2 YFSETQ. The V gene lost 4 bases and the J gene lost 0 bases, with 16 bases spanning the gap. CDR3 bases: TGCGCCAGCAGCACCGGACCGGGGACCCACCAAGAGACCCAGTACTTC. It translates to CASSTGPGTHQETQYF.

This clonotype appeared a few times. The rearrangement links TRBV28 to TRBJ1-5, with 10 bases matching TRBD1. Germline CDR1 MDHEN, CDR2 SYDVKM. Trimming took 7 bases from V and 6 from J; bases not matched to a gene: 9. The CDR3 spans 15 residues. The CDR3 reads CASNLRDRGFQPQHF. The CDR3 bases are TGTGCCAGCAACTTGAGGGACAGGGGCTTTCAGCCCCAGCATTTT.

This clonotype was found many times. The chain uses TRBV4-3 and TRBJ1-2; 10 positions agree with TRBD1. Germline lookup yields CDR1 LGHNA and CDR2 YSLEER. The CDR3 has 17 residues. V lost 5 bases and J lost 1; bases outside the gene matches: 10. In DNA form, the CDR3 reads TGCGCCAGCAGCAGTCGGGGGCGGACAGGGGGTAACTATGGCTACACCTTC. Encoded protein: CASSSRGRTGGNYGYTF.

This clonotype was found a few times. A much larger clone lies one base from this, so it may be a read error. CDR3 sequence (DNA): TGTGCCAGCAGTAGAATCACACAGGGCAATGAGCAGTACTTC. As protein: CASSRITQGNEQYF. This chain joins TRBV6-2 or TRBV6-3 and TRBJ2-5; a weak D match, TRBD1 (6 bases). This CDR3 contains 14 residues. The V end lost 5 bases, the J end lost 11 bases, and 21 bases lay between the germline ends. Germline V gene lookup returns CDR1 MNHEY and CDR2 SVGEGT.

The V call is TRBV7-2, the J call TRBJ1-1, with D possibly being TRBD1 (5 bases). Germline-derived CDR1 and CDR2 are SGHTA and FQGNSA. Trimming removed 4 bases from V and 1 base from J, with 10 bases in between. The CDR3 totals 14 residues. The CDR3 DNA reads as TGTGCCAGCAGCTACCGGACAAGGAACACTGAAGCTTTCTTT. Translation: CASSYRTRNTEAFF.

This clonotype appeared many times. The chain recombines TRBV20-1 with TRBJ2-3, with 7 bases fitting TRBD1. The CDR3 runs to 14 residues. J lost 4 bases, V lost 0 bases, and 4 bases had no gene match. The germline V gene has CDR1 DFQATT and CDR2 SNEGSKA (reference sequence). The CDR3 reads CSARDRGGPDTQYF. CDR3 nucleotides: TGCAGTGCTAGAGATCGAGGGGGCCCAGATACGCAGTATTTT.

This clonotype showed up many times. This sequence joins TRBV27 and TRBJ1-2, with 7 bases aligning to TRBD1. Trimming took 4 bases from V and 8 from J; bases not matched to a gene: 4. Germline CDR1 MNHEY, CDR2 SMNVEV (reference sequence). The CDR3 spans 12 residues. The CDR3 bases are TGTGCCAGCAGTTCGACAGGGCTAGGCTACACCTTC. It is translated as CASSSTGLGYTF.

This clonotype has ten or more counts. The chain links TRBV6-2 or TRBV6-3 to TRBJ2-7, with a possible D match to TRBD1 (7 bases). The V gene's germline CDR1 is MNHEY and CDR2 SVGEGT. The CDR3 totals 14 residues. The V gene lost 6 bases and the J gene lost 2 bases, with 14 bases spanning the gap. In DNA, the CDR3 is TGTGCCAGCAGAGGGGGCGGGAAGCCCTACGAGCAGTACTTC. Its protein is CASRGGGKPYEQYF.